A selection of T cell receptor beta chains follows, all from one sample in a study of regulatory T cells in long-lasting Graves disease. TCRdb analysed the multiplex PCR reads with MiXCR anew, one entry per CDR3 protein. The top ten hold about 19% of the sample, which has under 450,000 distinct CDR3 sequences, about 10% seen once. These same data were also listed under a study on T cells in Graves' hyperthyroidism and ophthalmopathy.

Sequencing used peripheral blood mononuclear cells (PBMCs), obtained at new diagnosis, from a patient treated with antithyroid drugs. The receptors come from a woman in her late teens or twenties with Graves disease. Each CDR3 is given with its conserved first and last residue.

CDR3 protein	V gene	J gene
CASSLFEQGAFPYNEQFF	TRBV7-8	TRBJ2-1
CASSSPWTGDDTEAFF	TRBV6-2/TRBV6-3	TRBJ1-1
CASGLAPQGGELFF	TRBV12-5	TRBJ2-2
CASSFPGQGHRRGANVLTF	TRBV12-3/TRBV12-4	TRBJ2-6
CASSVSQGPPYNEQFF	TRBV4-1	TRBJ2-1
CASAALTGTGADLAKNIQYF	TRBV5-1	TRBJ2-4
CASSSDRTSGRWAGELFF	TRBV7-9	TRBJ2-2
CASSAFEKSNQPQHF	TRBV19	TRBJ1-5
CGVGSHLVGTEAFF	TRBV12-3/TRBV12-4	TRBJ1-1
CASSVTLAKNTQYF	TRBV5-1	TRBJ2-4
CASSPNGWGPMADTQYF	TRBV18	TRBJ2-3
CASSTGTLTDTQYF	TRBV7-9	TRBJ2-3
CATRQGDILQYF	TRBV19	NA
CASSYAGLAGGSTDTQYF	TRBV6-2/TRBV6-3	TRBJ2-3
CASRVLAGSWNEQFF	TRBV5-5	TRBJ2-1
CSARGPEGATDTQYF	TRBV20-1	TRBJ2-3
CSALEQGSKNIQYF	TRBV20-1	TRBJ2-4
CASNSRGGRGFLYEQYF	TRBV6-1	TRBJ2-7
CASSPGTGSETEAFF	TRBV19	TRBJ1-1
CASSLFPNNEQFF	TRBV27	NA
CASSGPGQVYITSYEQYF	TRBV12-3/TRBV12-4	TRBJ2-7
CATRDEVLNTEAFF	TRBV3-1	TRBJ1-1
CASSFGISNTGELFF	TRBV6-5	TRBJ2-2
CATSNRVGTEAFF	TRBV15	TRBJ1-1
CASSEGSGGAMNEQFF	TRBV2	TRBJ2-1
CASSPFLEAVEFANYGYTF	TRBV11-2	TRBJ1-2
CSARDWANDRESYEQYF	TRBV20-1	TRBJ2-7
CASSWGNSGNTIYF	TRBV6-5	TRBJ1-3
CASSSDLTGVLAKNIQYF	TRBV28	TRBJ2-4
CASSLGTGTEAFF	TRBV7-2	TRBJ1-1
CSATASGSSYEQYF	TRBV20-1	TRBJ2-7
CASSEAGTQETQYF	TRBV2	TRBJ2-5
CATSRDFTPGNTIYF	TRBV15	TRBJ1-3
CASSLMGESNEQFF	TRBV7-3	TRBJ2-1
CATTPGQGSAGELFF	TRBV10-3	TRBJ2-2
CSAGPLPSRVRETQYF	TRBV20-1	TRBJ2-5
CASAPGRTGELFF	TRBV9	TRBJ2-2
CASSSGANTGELFF	TRBV27	TRBJ2-2
CASRSIGEGRKLFF	TRBV12-3/TRBV12-4	TRBJ1-4
CASSLSVGRLTSGNTIYF	TRBV12-3/TRBV12-4	TRBJ1-3
CASSFSTGDTEAFF	TRBV28	TRBJ1-1
CASSLHGGEQYF	TRBV7-6	TRBJ2-7
CASSPEEVGLAAETQYF	TRBV7-9	TRBJ2-5
CASSFRRRGQRKETQYF	TRBV7-2	TRBJ2-5
CASSYAPENSPLHF	TRBV6-5	TRBJ1-6
CASSPSGRNTEAFF	TRBV11-2	TRBJ1-1
CASGQGSAEQFF	TRBV12-5	TRBJ2-1
CASSYLGAGDTEAFF	TRBV11-2	TRBJ1-1
CATRSGASGSSEWGETQYF	TRBV12-3/TRBV12-4	TRBJ2-5
CASSRGLAGGFETQYF	TRBV6-2/TRBV6-3	TRBJ2-5
CAIAGTGGLGTEAFF	TRBV10-3	TRBJ1-1